Presented here are 16 T cell receptor beta chains from one specimen sequenced in a study of CD8 T cells in Susac syndrome. Reverse transcription of about 0.45 to 1 ug RNA used random hexamers. TCRdb fed the immunoSEQ multiplex PCR reads into MiXCR, producing one record per CDR3 protein. The top ten clones hold approximately 0.11% of a sample with around 130,000 distinct CDR3 sequences, 95% of them seen once. The sample comprised CD4+ T cells from PBMCs. These receptors were taken from a human donor with multiple sclerosis.

V usage is TRBV5-1 and J usage is TRBJ2-7, with TRBD1 matching 7 bases. CDR1 and CDR2 (germline): SGHRS, YFSETQ. Trimming cost V 4 bases and J 2 bases; bases outside gene matches: 6. The CDR3 is made up of 14 amino acids. The CDR3 spells CASSITGTAYEQYF. CDR3 in DNA: TGCGCCAGCAGCATAACCGGGACAGCCTACGAGCAGTACTTC.

V gene TRBV30 combines with J gene TRBJ2-1; possibly TRBD1 or TRBD2 for D (5 bases each). Germline values: CDR1 GTSNPN, CDR2 SVGIG (reference sequence). The ends were cut back, 0 bases at V and 6 bases at J, with 15 bases in the middle. The CDR3 is made up of 15 amino acids. The CDR3 sequence is CAWSVLEGRANEQFF. In nucleotides, the CDR3 is TGTGCCTGGAGTGTACTAGAGGGCAGGGCCAATGAGCAGTTCTTC.

V is TRBV12-3 or TRBV12-4 and J is TRBJ2-5; tentative D call: TRBD1 (6 bases). V lost 3 bases and J lost 1, with 6 bases in between. The CDR3 is 13 residues long. In DNA, the CDR3 is TGTGCCAGCAGTTTGGGGGCCCAAGAGACCCAGTACTTC. Amino acid sequence: CASSLGAQETQYF.

V and J are TRBV6-5 and TRBJ2-2; D remains unclear. The V and J ends lost 6 bases and 1 base respectively, with 12 bases between them. Germline V lookup: CDR1 MNHEY, CDR2 SVGAGI. This CDR3 comprises 15 residues. The CDR3 DNA reads as TGTGCCAGCAGGGCACAATCACTGAACACCGGGGAGCTGTTTTTT. Amino acid sequence: CASRAQSLNTGELFF.

The rearrangement joins TRBV19 to TRBJ2-5; 8 bases match TRBD1. Germline V gene lookup returns CDR1 LNHDA and CDR2 SQIVND (reference sequence). After removal of 6 bases from V and 3 bases from J, the junction contained 6 bases not matched to a gene. The CDR3 contains 14 residues. Here the CDR3 reads CASRMTGEEETQYF. For the CDR3, the DNA is TGTGCCAGTAGGATGACAGGGGAGGAAGAGACCCAGTACTTC. Using reference TRBV19 and TRBJ2-5 for the parts outside the CDR3, the full variable domain is DGGITQSPKYLFRKEGQNVTLSCEQNLNHDAMYWYRQDPGQGLRLIYYSQIVNDFQKGDIAEGYSVSREKKESFPLTVTSAQKNPTAFYLCASRMTGEEETQYFGPGTRLLVL.

The chain employs TRBV7-2 and TRBJ2-3, with TRBD1 as a possible D gene (5 bases). With 3 bases removed from V and 0 bases from J, the gap between germline ends came to 10 bases. CDR1 SGHTA and CDR2 FQGNSA come from the germline V gene. This CDR3 contains 15 residues. The CDR3 spells CASSFTRASTDTQYF. The CDR3 DNA reads as TGTGCCAGCAGCTTCACCAGGGCCAGCACAGATACGCAGTATTTT.

The genes are TRBV11-1 and TRBJ2-3; 8 nucleotides align to TRBD2. V trimming: 4 bases; J trimming: 0 bases; junction bases outside the gene matches: 3. Germline CDR1 is SGHAT and CDR2 is FQDESV (reference sequence). The CDR3 runs to 15 residues. Written as DNA, the CDR3 is TGTGCCAGCAGCTCACTAGCGGAGAGCACAGATACGCAGTATTTT. Protein: CASSSLAESTDTQYF.

This chain joins TRBV14 and TRBJ2-5; 14 positions match TRBD2. The germline V gene encodes CDR1 SGHDN and CDR2 FVKESK. The ends lost 4 bases at V and 1 base at J; junction bases unmatched: 5. The CDR3 has 17 amino acids. The CDR3 coding sequence is TGTGCCAGCAGCCCCGGACTAGCGGGGGGCTTCCAAGAGACCCAGTACTTC. It translates to CASSPGLAGGFQETQYF.

V usage is TRBV6-4 and J usage is TRBJ2-1, with TRBD2 matching over 10 bases. This CDR3 comprises 17 residues. With V trimmed by 2 bases and J by 4 bases, 8 bases remained unmatched. CDR1 and CDR2 (germline): MRHNA, SNTAGT. CDR3 region: CASSDGSSGGHYNEQFF. The CDR3 nucleotides read TGTGCCAGCAGTGACGGGTCTAGCGGGGGCCATTACAATGAGCAGTTCTTC.

The V gene is TRBV3-1, the J gene TRBJ2-7, with D possibly TRBD1 on 5 matching bases. The V end lost 1 base, the J end lost 6 bases, and 7 bases lay between the germline ends. The CDR3 spans 12 residues. CDR1 is LGHDT and CDR2 is YNNKEL in the germline V gene (reference sequence). The CDR3 sequence: CASSQATGEQYF. Written as DNA, the CDR3 is TGTGCCAGCAGCCAAGCAACAGGCGAGCAGTACTTC.

The V call is TRBV2, the J call TRBJ2-6, with D uncertain. The germline CDR1 and CDR2 sequences are SNHLY and FYNNEI. V was shortened by 1 base and J by 2 bases, with 6 bases between the two germline ends. This CDR3 has 15 residues. The CDR3 region is CASSEEATGANVLTF. DNA for the CDR3: TGTGCCAGCAGTGAAGAGGCGACTGGGGCCAACGTCCTGACTTTC. The full variable domain, in which reference TRBV2 and TRBJ2-6 provide the parts outside the CDR3, is EPEVTQTPSHQVTQMGQEVILRCVPISNHLYFYWYRQILGQKVEFLVSFYNNEISEKSEIFDDQFSVERPDGSNFTLKIRSTKLEDSAMYFCASSEEATGANVLTFGAGSRLTVL.

The chain couples TRBV6-6 to TRBJ2-3; D remains ambiguous. The V end lost 6 bases, the J end lost 1 base, and 8 bases lay between the germline ends. There are 13 residues in the CDR3. From germline, CDR1 is MNHNY and CDR2 SVGAGI (reference sequence). Here the CDR3 reads CASRSIGTDTQYF. CDR3 nucleotides: TGTGCCAGCAGGAGCATTGGCACAGATACGCAGTATTTT.

This clonotype was seen once. The chain carries TRBV12-3 or TRBV12-4 and TRBJ1-3; D call uncertain. V lost 4 bases and J lost 0, with 10 bases in between. The CDR3 runs 15 residues. CDR3 residues: CASSSSHPSGNTIYF. The CDR3 DNA follows: TGTGCCAGCAGTTCCAGCCACCCCTCTGGAAACACCATATATTTT.

This clonotype was detected once. The genes are TRBV24-1 and TRBJ2-3; a possible D gene is TRBD2 (5 bases). The germline CDR1 and CDR2 sequences are KGHDR and SFDVKD. V lost 4 bases and J 0 bases, leaving 13 bases between the germline ends. The CDR3 loop spans 16 amino acids. CDR3 loop: CATSEPRTGSTDTQYF. CDR3 DNA: TGTGCCACCAGTGAACCCCGGACGGGAAGCACAGATACGCAGTATTTT.

The rearrangement links TRBV29-1 to TRBJ1-1, with a weak D call TRBD1 (5 bases). This CDR3 has 12 amino acids. Per germline, CDR1 SQVTM and CDR2 ANQGSEA. V was pared by 1 base and J by 11 bases, with 14 bases between. The CDR3 sequence: CSVEGGWDRAFF. The DNA of the CDR3 is TGCAGCGTTGAAGGGGGCTGGGACCGCGCTTTCTTT.

The chain couples TRBV7-2 to TRBJ2-1; the match to TRBD2 covers 13 bases. Per germline, CDR1 SGHTA and CDR2 FQGNSA. The CDR3 spans 15 residues. Trimming removed 5 bases from V and 7 bases from J; junction bases left unmatched: 5. DNA of the CDR3: TGTGCCAGCAGCCCAGGACTAGCGGGGGCAAATGAGCAGTTCTTC. Protein sequence: CASSPGLAGANEQFF.